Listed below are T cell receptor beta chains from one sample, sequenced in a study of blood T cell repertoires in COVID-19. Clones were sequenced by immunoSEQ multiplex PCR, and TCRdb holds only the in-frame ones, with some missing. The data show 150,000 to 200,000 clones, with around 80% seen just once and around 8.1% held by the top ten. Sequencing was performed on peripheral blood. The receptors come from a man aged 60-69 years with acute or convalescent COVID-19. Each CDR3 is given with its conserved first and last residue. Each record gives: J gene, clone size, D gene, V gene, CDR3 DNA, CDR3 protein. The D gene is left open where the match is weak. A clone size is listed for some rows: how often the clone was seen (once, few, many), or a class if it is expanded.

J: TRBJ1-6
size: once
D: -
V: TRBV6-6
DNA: TGTGCCAGCTGTGGCGGGGGCGTCGGTTCACCCCTCCACTTT
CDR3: CASCGGGVGSPLHF

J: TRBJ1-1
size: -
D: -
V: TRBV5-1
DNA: TGCGCCAGCAGCCCCAGGGGACAATCCACTGAAGCTTTCTTT
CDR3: CASSPRGQSTEAFF

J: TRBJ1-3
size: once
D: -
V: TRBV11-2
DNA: TGTGCCAGCAGCTTAAATGCGCGGACCATATATTTT
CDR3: CASSLNARTIYF

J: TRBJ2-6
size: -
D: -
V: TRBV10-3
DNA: TGTGCCATCACGAGACAGATCTCTGGGGCCAACGTCCTGACTTTC
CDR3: CAITRQISGANVLTF

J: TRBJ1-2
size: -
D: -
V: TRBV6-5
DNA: TGTGCCAGCAGTTACTCGACCCGGGTCGGCGACGGCTACACCTTC
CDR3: CASSYSTRVGDGYTF

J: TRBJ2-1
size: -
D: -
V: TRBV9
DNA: TGTGCCAGCACGGCGGGCTTCTCCTACAATGAGCAGTTCTTC
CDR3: CASTAGFSYNEQFF

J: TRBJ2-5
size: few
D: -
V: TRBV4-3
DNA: TGCGCCAGCAGCCAAGGACTAGTAGGCGAGACCCAGTACTTC
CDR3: CASSQGLVGETQYF

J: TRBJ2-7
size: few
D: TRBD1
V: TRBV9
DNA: TGTGCCAGCAGCGTAGGGACAGGGGGTCACGAGCAGTACTTC
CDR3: CASSVGTGGHEQYF

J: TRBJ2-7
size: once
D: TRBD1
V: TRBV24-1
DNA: TGTGCCACCTTTGGACAGGTCCACTACGAGCAGTACTTC
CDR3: CATFGQVHYEQYF

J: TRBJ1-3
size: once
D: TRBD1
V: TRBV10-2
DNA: TGCGCCAGCAGTGAAACGCAGGGGGTAAGGGGAAACACCATATATTTT
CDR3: CASSETQGVRGNTIYF

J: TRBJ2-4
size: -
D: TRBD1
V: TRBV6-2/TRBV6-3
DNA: TGTGCCAGCAGCATACCCGGGACAGCTTTGGGGAACATTCAGTACTTC
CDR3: CASSIPGTALGNIQYF

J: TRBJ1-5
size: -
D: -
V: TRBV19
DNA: TGTGCCAGTACCGGGGGGGAGGTTCAGCCCCAGCATTTT
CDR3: CASTGGEVQPQHF

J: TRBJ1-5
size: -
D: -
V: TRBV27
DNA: TGTGCCAGCAGTTTATCATGGGCAGCGGATCAGCCCCAGCATTTT
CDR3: CASSLSWAADQPQHF

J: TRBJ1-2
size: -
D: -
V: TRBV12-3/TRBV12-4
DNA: TGTGCCAGCAGCCTCCAGTCCGGCTACACCTTC
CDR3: CASSLQSGYTF

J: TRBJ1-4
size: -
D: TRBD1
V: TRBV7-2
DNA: TGTGCCAGCAGCTGGGACAGGGGGCGCGGAAAACTGTTTTTT
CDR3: CASSWDRGRGKLFF

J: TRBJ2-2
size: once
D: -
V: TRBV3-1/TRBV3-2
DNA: TGTGCCAGCAGCCAAGAGAGGTGGACCGGGGAGCTGTTTTTT
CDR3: CASSQERWTGELFF

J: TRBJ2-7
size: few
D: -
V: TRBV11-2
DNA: TGTGCCAGCACCCCGGGACACGGCTCCTACGAGCAGTACTTC
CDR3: CASTPGHGSYEQYF

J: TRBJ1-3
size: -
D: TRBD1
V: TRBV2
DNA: TGTGCCAGCAGGGGGGTCGGACAGGCCTCTGGAAACACCATATATTTT
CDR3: CASRGVGQASGNTIYF

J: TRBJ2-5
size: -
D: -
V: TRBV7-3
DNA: TGTGCCAGCAGCTTAAATCCGGGTCCGGAGACCCAGTACTTC
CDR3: CASSLNPGPETQYF

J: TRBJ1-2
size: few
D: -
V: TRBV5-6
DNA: TGTGCCAGCATCACCGGTGGGGGGGCGGCGGGCTACACCTTC
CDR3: CASITGGGAAGYTF

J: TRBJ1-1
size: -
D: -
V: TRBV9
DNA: TGTGCCAGCAGCGTAGTGGAGGGTGTCACTGAAGCTTTCTTT
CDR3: CASSVVEGVTEAFF

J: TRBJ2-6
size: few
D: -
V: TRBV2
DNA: TGTGCCAGCAGCCCGGAGGATTCTGGGGCCAACGTCCTGACTTTC
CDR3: CASSPEDSGANVLTF

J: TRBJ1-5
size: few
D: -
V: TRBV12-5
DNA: TGTGCTAGTGGGTGGGGGGGCAATCAGCCCCAGCATTTT
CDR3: CASGWGGNQPQHF

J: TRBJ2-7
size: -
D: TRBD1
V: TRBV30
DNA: TGTGCCTTCAGGAGACAGGGGGTCTACGAGCAGTACTTC
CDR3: CAFRRQGVYEQYF

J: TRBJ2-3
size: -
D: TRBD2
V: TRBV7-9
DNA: TGTGCCACAATACTAGCGGGGGGGCCGGATACGCAGTATTTT
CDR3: CATILAGGPDTQYF

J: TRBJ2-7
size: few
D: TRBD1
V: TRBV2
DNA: TGTGCCAGCCTAAGTGGGACAGCTTCCTACGAGCAGTACTTC
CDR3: CASLSGTASYEQYF

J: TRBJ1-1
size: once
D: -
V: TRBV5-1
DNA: TGCGCCAGCAGCTTGGGGGACATTTTGAACACTGAAGCTTTCTTT
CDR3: CASSLGDILNTEAFF

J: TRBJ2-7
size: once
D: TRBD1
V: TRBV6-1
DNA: TGTGCCAGCAGTGACCGGGACAGCTTCTACGAGCAGTACTTC
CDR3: CASSDRDSFYEQYF

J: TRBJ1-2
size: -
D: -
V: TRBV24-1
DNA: TGTGCCACCAGTGACTCAGGGGCGAACAACTATGGCTACACCTTC
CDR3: CATSDSGANNYGYTF

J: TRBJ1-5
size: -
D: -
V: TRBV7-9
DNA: TGTGCCAGCAGCTCGCCGACAGAGCCTGGCAATCAGCCCCAGCATTTT
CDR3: CASSSPTEPGNQPQHF

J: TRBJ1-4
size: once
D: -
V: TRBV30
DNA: TGTGCCTGGAGTGAGCAACTGAATGAAAAACTGTTTTTT
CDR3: CAWSEQLNEKLFF

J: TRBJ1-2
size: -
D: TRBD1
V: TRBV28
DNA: TGTGCCAGCAGCCTCTCGACAGGGGGGGGATATGGCTACACCTTC
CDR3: CASSLSTGGGYGYTF

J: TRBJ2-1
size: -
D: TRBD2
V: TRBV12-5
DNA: TGTGCTAGTGGGCGGGGGATATACAATGAGCAGTTCTTC
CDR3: CASGRGIYNEQFF

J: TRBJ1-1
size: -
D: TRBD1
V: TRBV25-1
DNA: TGTGCCAGCAGTGACAGACAGGGGTTTACTGAAGCTTTCTTT
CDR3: CASSDRQGFTEAFF

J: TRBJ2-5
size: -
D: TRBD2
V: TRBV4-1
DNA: TGCGCCAGCAGCCGGAACTTAATAGCGGGGCCCTCCCAAGAGACCCAGTACTTC
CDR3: CASSRNLIAGPSQETQYF

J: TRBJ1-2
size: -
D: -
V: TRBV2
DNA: TGTGCCAGCAGTGAAGCCCTCCCTAGACCCAATGGCTACACCTTC
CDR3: CASSEALPRPNGYTF

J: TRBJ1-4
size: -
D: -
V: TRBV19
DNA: TGTGCCAGTAAGCAACCTGCAACTAATGAAAAACTGTTTTTT
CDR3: CASKQPATNEKLFF

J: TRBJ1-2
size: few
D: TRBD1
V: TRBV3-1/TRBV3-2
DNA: TGTGCCAGCAGCTTCGTCGGGACAGACGGCTACACCTTC
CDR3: CASSFVGTDGYTF

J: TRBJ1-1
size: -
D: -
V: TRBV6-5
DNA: TGTGCCAGCAGTTGGACGACAGGAGCGGACACTGAAGCTTTCTTT
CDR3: CASSWTTGADTEAFF